Shown below are 24 T cell receptor beta chains from a single sample sequenced in a study of T cell changes during pregnancy in multiple sclerosis. TCRdb's copy holds only in-frame clones and misses some; the assay was immunoSEQ multiplex PCR. The repertoire has about 39,000 clones, approximately 94% of them found once; the top ten carry about 0.32%. The source was CD4+ T cells from peripheral blood mononuclear cells, collected after pregnancy. The receptors stem from a female donor with multiple sclerosis, enrolled in a pregnancy study.

CDR3 sequence (DNA): TGTGCCAGCAGTCCAGGGGACAGGGGGAGGGAAAAACTGTTTTTT. This translates into CASSPGDRGREKLFF. V is TRBV6-6 and J is TRBJ1-4; 11 bases match TRBD1. Looked up from germline, CDR1 is MNHNY and CDR2 is SVGAGI (reference sequence). This CDR3 is 15 amino acids long. V shed 5 bases and J 8 bases; nucleotides not matched to a gene: 7.

The chain uses TRBV11-2 and TRBJ2-7, with a possible D match to TRBD1 (5 bases). Trimming took off 1 base at V and 2 bases at J, with 12 bases between the two ends. CDR1 is SGHAT, CDR2 FQNNGV, per germline. CDR3 size: 15 residues. The CDR3 loop is CASSLGVRVTYEQYF. The CDR3, as DNA: TGTGCCAGCAGCTTAGGGGTCAGGGTGACCTACGAGCAGTACTTC.

The rearrangement joins TRBV25-1 to TRBJ2-3; 10 bases fit TRBD1. The germline gives CDR1 MGHDK, CDR2 SYGVNS. V lost 4 bases, J lost 2 bases, and 9 bases stayed unmatched. The CDR3 covers 17 residues. CDR3 sequence reads: CASSAPAGQGNTDTQYF. As DNA, the CDR3 is TGTGCCAGCAGTGCCCCCGCGGGACAGGGGAACACAGATACGCAGTATTTT.

The chain employs TRBV10-2 and TRBJ2-2; D remains ambiguous. The CDR3 length is 16 residues. The germline V and J ends were trimmed by 6 bases and 4 bases, with 18 bases remaining between them. Germline V gene data show CDR1 as WSHSY and CDR2 as SAAADI. CDR3 sequence (DNA): TGCGCCAGCAGACAATCGACCTTAGGAGTCACCGGGGAGCTGTTTTTT. Its protein product is CASRQSTLGVTGELFF.

V is TRBV9 and J is TRBJ2-2, with TRBD1 matching over 8 bases. Per germline, CDR1 SGDLS and CDR2 YYNGEE. V was clipped by 6 bases and J by 3 bases; unmatched bases: 4. The CDR3 length is 14 residues. The CDR3 coding sequence is TGTGCCAGCACCCCGACAGGGGACACCGGGGAGCTGTTTTTT. Translated: CASTPTGDTGELFF.

This clone is a singleton in its sample. The chain recombines TRBV6-5 with TRBJ2-7, with 10 bases identical to TRBD1. Germline-derived CDR1 and CDR2 are MNHEY and SVGAGI. The length of the CDR3 is 15 residues. Trimming removed 0 bases from V and 3 bases from J; junction bases left unmatched: 2. The CDR3 reads CASSYSGTGDYEQYF. The CDR3 DNA reads TGTGCCAGCAGTTACTCCGGGACAGGGGACTACGAGCAGTACTTC.

The rearrangement uses TRBV14 and TRBJ1-4; TRBD1 aligns across 7 bases. In germline, CDR1 is SGHDN, CDR2 FVKESK. The CDR3 has 15 amino acids. J gave up 7 bases and V 4 bases, and 9 bases lay outside the gene matches. The CDR3 region is CASSLQTGISEKLFF. The CDR3 bases are TGTGCCAGCAGCCTACAGACAGGGATCAGTGAAAAACTGTTTTTT.

The V gene is TRBV11-2, the J gene TRBJ1-5; TRBD1 might be the D (5 bases). The V gene lost 0 bases and the J gene lost 5 bases, with 11 bases spanning the gap. CDR1 and CDR2 from the germline V gene are SGHAT and FQNNGV. There are 15 residues in the CDR3. Here the CDR3 DNA reads TGTGCCAGCAGCTTAGACCGACAGCCCTATCAGCCCCAGCATTTT. Translated: CASSLDRQPYQPQHF. The variable domain in full, completed from reference TRBV11-2 and TRBJ1-5, reads EAGVAQSPRYKIIEKRQSVAFWCNPISGHATLYWYQQILGQGPKLLIQFQNNGVVDDSQLPKDRFSAERLKGVDSTLKIQPAKLEDSAVYLCASSLDRQPYQPQHFGDGTRLSIL.

Only one count was recorded for this clone. The V call is TRBV10-3, the J call TRBJ2-3, with D possibly TRBD2 on 7 matching bases. The germline gives CDR1 ENHRY, CDR2 SYGVKD. V lost 8 bases, J lost 5 bases, and 20 bases lay in between. The CDR3 has 15 residues. In DNA form, the CDR3 reads TGTGCCATCGCTACCGGTCGGGGGGCCGTAGATACGCAGTATTTT. Translating it yields CAIATGRGAVDTQYF.

The chain couples TRBV12-5 to TRBJ1-3; a weak D match, TRBD1 (5 bases). V lost 3 bases, J lost 0 bases, and 12 bases lay in between. Per germline, CDR1 LGHNT and CDR2 FRNRAP. The CDR3 is 16 residues long. This CDR3 is CASGLGDRLSGNTIYF. The CDR3 DNA reads TGTGCTAGTGGTTTAGGTGACAGACTCTCTGGAAACACCATATATTTT.

The rearrangement joins TRBV6-1 to TRBJ1-2, with D maybe TRBD1 (6 bases). The CDR3 runs to 13 residues. The V and J ends lost 2 bases and 2 bases respectively, with 6 bases between them. Germline CDR1 MNHNS, CDR2 SASEGT. DNA of the CDR3: TGTGCCAGCAGTGAAACAGGGAACTATGGCTACACCTTC. Residues: CASSETGNYGYTF.

This chain links TRBV27 with TRBJ2-7, with TRBD1 matching 7 bases. The CDR3 covers 18 residues. Trimming removed 6 bases from V and 3 bases from J; junction bases left unmatched: 20. CDR1 MNHEY and CDR2 SMNVEV come from the germline V gene (reference sequence). The DNA of the CDR3 is TGTGCCAGCAGCCACTTCCGACGACAGGGCATGGAGAACTACGAGCAGTACTTC. Protein: CASSHFRRQGMENYEQYF.

This clone was found once. The chain has TRBV10-3 and TRBJ1-2, with TRBD1 as a possible D gene (5 bases). This CDR3 is built from 11 residues. Germline V CDR1 and CDR2: ENHRY, SYGVKD. V shed 5 bases and J shed 8 bases, with 9 bases lying between them. The CDR3 DNA reads as TGTGCCATCAGTACAGGAGGGGGCTACACCTTC. It specifies CAISTGGGYTF.

V gene TRBV5-1 combines with J gene TRBJ2-6; no clear D gene. The CDR3 runs 14 residues. Germline CDR1 is SGHRS and CDR2 is YFSETQ. V dropped 6 bases and J dropped 0 bases, with 7 bases sitting between them. CDR3 sequence: CASTGDSGANVLTF. The CDR3 DNA sequence: TGCGCCAGCACCGGAGACTCTGGGGCCAACGTCCTGACTTTC. The full variable domain, completed using reference TRBV5-1 and TRBJ2-6, is KAGVTQTPRYLIKTRGQQVTLSCSPISGHRSVSWYQQTPGQGLQFLFEYFSETQRNKGNFPGRFSGRQFSNSRSEMNVSTLELGDSALYLCASTGDSGANVLTFGAGSRLTVL.

The J gene is TRBJ1-4, the V gene TRBV2, with a weak D call TRBD1 (6 bases). This CDR3 has 14 residues. V shed 4 bases and J shed 4 bases, with 10 bases lying between them. Germline V gives CDR1 SNHLY, CDR2 FYNNEI. CDR3 nucleotides: TGTGCCAGCAGTGTACGGACAGTTAATGAAAAACTGTTTTTT. Its translation: CASSVRTVNEKLFF.

The V gene is TRBV2, the J gene TRBJ2-5; 8 nucleotides agree with TRBD2. V lost 6 bases and J lost 4; bases outside the gene matches: 1. The CDR3 extends over 12 amino acids. In germline, CDR1 is SNHLY, CDR2 FYNNEI. For the CDR3, the DNA is TGTGCCAGCAGACGGGAGGGAGAGACCCAGTACTTC. Its protein is CASRREGETQYF.

The chain couples TRBV5-8 to TRBJ1-5; D perhaps matches TRBD1 (5 bases). This CDR3 comprises 13 residues. Germline V lookup: CDR1 SGHTS, CDR2 YDEGEE. Deletions cut 4 bases from V and 5 bases from J, with 10 bases between. The CDR3 spells CASSKGEDQPQHF. The CDR3 coding sequence is TGTGCCAGCAGCAAAGGGGAGGATCAGCCCCAGCATTTT.

The chain joins TRBV4-2 to TRBJ2-3; 12 bases are a match to TRBD2. V shed 1 base and J 1 base; nucleotides not matched to a gene: 0. The CDR3 totals 16 residues. CDR1 is LGHNA, CDR2 YNFKEQ, per germline. The CDR3 loop is CASSQGLAGGTDTQYF. The CDR3 DNA sequence: TGTGCCAGCAGCCAAGGACTAGCGGGAGGCACAGATACGCAGTATTTT.

This clone turned up a few times. The chain has TRBV19 and TRBJ1-6, with 7 bases fitting TRBD1. Germline-derived CDR1 and CDR2 are LNHDA and SQIVND (reference sequence). CDR3 length: 15 residues. The V segment lost 4 bases and the J segment 9 bases; nucleotides outside the gene matches: 9. CDR3 loop: CASSNPRQGGSPLHF. The CDR3 DNA is TGTGCCAGTAGTAACCCAAGACAGGGAGGTTCACCCCTCCACTTT.

The chain has TRBV6-1 and TRBJ1-3; tentatively, D is TRBD1 (5 bases). Deletions cut 2 bases from V and 0 bases from J, with 8 bases between. Germline lookup yields CDR1 MNHNS and CDR2 SASEGT. The CDR3 extends over 15 amino acids. The CDR3 loop is CASSERGLSGNTIYF. The CDR3 region has the DNA TGTGCCAGCAGTGAAAGGGGTCTCTCTGGAAACACCATATATTTT.

The chain uses TRBV6-5 and TRBJ2-5, with TRBD2 matching over 11 bases. J was trimmed by 5 bases and V by 6 bases; bases with no gene match: 8. This CDR3 spans 15 amino acids. Germline CDR1 reads MNHEY; CDR2 reads SVGAGI. The CDR3 sequence is CASRLAGGLGETQYF. The CDR3 DNA reads as TGTGCCAGCAGATTAGCGGGGGGGCTGGGGGAGACCCAGTACTTC.

Remarks on this clone: Within the sample, other DNA sequences also encode this same CDR3. J is TRBJ1-2 and V is TRBV29-1, with D uncertain. V shed 3 bases and J shed 14 bases, with 13 bases lying between them. Germline V gene lookup returns CDR1 SQVTM and CDR2 ANQGSEA. The CDR3 consists of 10 residues. The CDR3 DNA sequence: TGCAGCGTTGACGAGGGCCCCTATACCTTC. Protein product: CSVDEGPYTF.

This clone appeared a single time. The gene calls are TRBV7-9 and TRBJ1-1, with D unresolved. Germline assignment: CDR1 SEHNR and CDR2 FQNEAQ (reference sequence). The CDR3 has 15 residues. The V end lost 0 bases, the J end lost 5 bases, and 13 bases lay between the germline ends. CDR3 sequence: CASSLAGGIGTEAFF. The CDR3 nucleotides read TGTGCCAGCAGCTTAGCGGGAGGGATTGGGACTGAAGCTTTCTTT.

The chain joins TRBV7-8 to TRBJ2-1; 8 bases are shared with TRBD1. The CDR3 is made up of 15 amino acids. Germline assignment: CDR1 SGHVS and CDR2 FQNEAQ. V trimming: 5 bases; J trimming: 0 bases; junction bases outside the gene matches: 3. CDR3 in amino acids: CASSADRGSYNEQFF. The CDR3 nucleotides are TGTGCCAGCAGCGCAGACAGGGGCTCCTACAATGAGCAGTTCTTC.